Detailed here is one T cell receptor beta chain. It has no known antigen specificity. One base away there is no much larger clone; base qualities are not given. These data are taken from a study of identifying expanded T cells in peripheral blood (dated by TCRdb to between 2018 and 2021). Study-wide context: Four technical replicates, made by sequencing separate aliquots from the same pool of genomic DNA, were compared pairwise.

During the collection period, no immune events, such as infections, were documented for the healthy donors. Blood repertoires from healthy donors were used as a training cohort for calibrating time-dependent variance in a beta-binomial model of differential abundance of T-cell clones. The training cohort comprised roughly ten healthy donors, 3 female and 7 male. The donors were between about 25 and 70 years old, with an average age of roughly 41 years. Whole blood, obtained from a commercial supplier, was collected from each healthy donor at three time points spaced approximately 15 days apart. For immunosequencing, genomic DNA was extracted from unsorted whole blood. Overall study results and their limits: Across all healthy-donor time intervals, the beta-binomial model significantly cut both the number of clones called differentially abundant and the false-positive rate. The authors expected that over much longer intervals, such as months to years, biological variance in healthy repertoires might increase even further. The binomial model flagged about 1.3 differentially abundant clones between technical replicates but 15 to 17 over about 2 weeks and roughly 20 over roughly 4 weeks. Variance in clone template counts between approximately two-week samples significantly increased with total template count across all healthy donors.

CDR1 SNHLY and CDR2 FYNNEI were looked up in the germline V gene. Cut back by 6 bases and 7 bases, the V and J ends lie 15 bases apart. The CDR3 starts with the cysteine, ends with the phenylalanine, and has 14 residues. The retained sequence is limited to the CDR3, 42 bases, with the frame set at the first base. The immunoSEQ Assay, which uses bias-controlled multiplex PCR amplification of genomic DNA, was used to profile TCRbeta CDR3 regions. In the source study's methods: The absolute abundance of each unique TCRbeta CDR3 region was quantified after sequences were collapsed and filtered. Differential abundance was assessed using a binomial (Fisher-equivalent) model and a beta-binomial model in which time-dependent variance fitted from healthy donors was added. Clones with fewer than 5 combined templates were removed, and differential abundance was called for clones with a Benjamini-Hochberg FDR below 0.01. Using the form v = (b*log(k)+a)^2, the beta-binomial variance was modeled as a function of the total template count across the two samples. TCRdb obtained this table from immuneACCESS and retained in-frame rearrangements with V and J assigned. These tables miss some clones; where compared with another copy, unresolved V genes account for less than half of the shortfall, and the remainder is unexplained. V and J calls and clone size are copied from that table; D and trimming were computed from the DNA. The sample table contains roughly 100,000 clones; only one count was recorded for around nine tenths of them. The ten largest account for 17% of the sample.

The chain is made from TRBV2 and TRBJ1-4, and possibly TRBD1, on 6 matching bases. This clonotype originated in a person between 18 and 75 years old in good health. The specimen sequenced was blood. DNA sequence: TGTGCCAGCAGCCCTGGGGGGGCGGGTGAAAAACTGTTTTTT. Its product reads: CASSPGGAGEKLFF.